What follows are 17 T cell receptor beta chains derived from one specimen sequenced in a study of blood T cell repertoires in COVID-19. The method was immunoSEQ multiplex PCR; TCRdb's version includes in-frame clones alone and lacks a portion of them. The sample includes about 230,000 clones, roughly four fifths of them seen just once. The material sequenced was peripheral blood. The source is a man in his forties or fifties with active or convalescent COVID-19.

The chain has TRBV4-2 and TRBJ2-1; TRBD2 matches at 8 bases. Germline trimming cut 1 base from V and 12 bases from J; bases unmatched to any gene: 11. The germline V gene encodes CDR1 LGHNA and CDR2 YNFKEQ. The length of the CDR3 is 15 residues. The CDR3 sequence is CASSQVASGSIVQFF. The CDR3 DNA sequence: TGTGCCAGCAGCCAAGTCGCTAGCGGGTCCATTGTGCAGTTCTTC.

The V call is TRBV5-1, the J call TRBJ2-3; 7 bases align to TRBD2. Germline values: CDR1 SGHRS, CDR2 YFSETQ. There are 17 residues in the CDR3. After removal of 7 bases from V and 4 bases from J, the junction contained 18 bases not matched to a gene. CDR3 protein: CASAVGPAASGSDTQYF. The CDR3 bases are TGCGCCAGCGCCGTGGGGCCTGCGGCTAGCGGATCAGATACGCAGTATTTT. Supplemented by reference TRBV5-1 and TRBJ2-3, the full variable domain reads KAGVTQTPRYLIKTRGQQVTLSCSPISGHRSVSWYQQTPGQGLQFLFEYFSETQRNKGNFPGRFSGRQFSNSRSEMNVSTLELGDSALYLCASAVGPAASGSDTQYFGPGTRLTVL.

The gene calls are TRBV4-3 and TRBJ2-3; D perhaps matches TRBD2 (5 bases). Trimming took 1 base from V and 6 from J, leaving 17 bases between them. This CDR3 has 16 amino acids. The V gene's germline CDR1 is LGHNA and CDR2 YSLEER. The CDR3 region is CASSQGTTPRGDTQYF. The CDR3 nucleotides read TGCGCCAGCAGCCAAGGGACGACCCCACGAGGGGATACGCAGTATTTT.

The V call is TRBV19, the J call TRBJ1-3; no clear D. V shed 5 bases and J shed 0 bases, with 17 bases lying between them. Germline V gives CDR1 LNHDA, CDR2 SQIVND (reference sequence). The CDR3 is 17 amino acids. DNA of the CDR3: TGTGCCAGTAGTGGTGGTGTGAGGCTCGGCTCTGGAAACACCATATATTTT. Translating it yields CASSGGVRLGSGNTIYF.

This clone turned up a few times. V gene TRBV7-9 combines with J gene TRBJ1-2, with a weak D call TRBD1 (6 bases). Germline V gene lookup returns CDR1 SEHNR and CDR2 FQNEAQ (reference sequence). Trimming removed 1 base from V and 3 bases from J, with 9 bases in between. This CDR3 spans 14 amino acids. CDR3 in DNA: TGTGCCAGCAGCTTAGAGACAGGCTACTATGGCTACACCTTC. Residues: CASSLETGYYGYTF.

The gene calls are TRBV5-4 and TRBJ2-1; TRBD1 matches at 7 bases. The germline CDR1 and CDR2 sequences are SGHNT and YYREEE (reference sequence). CDR3 length: 15 amino acids. The trim removed 0 bases at V and 4 bases at J, leaving 4 bases unmatched. The CDR3 sequence: CASSLGQGSYNEQFF. CDR3 DNA sequence: TGTGCCAGCAGCTTGGGACAGGGCTCTTACAATGAGCAGTTCTTC.

The V gene is TRBV15, the J gene TRBJ2-5; 7 bases match TRBD1. This CDR3 spans 14 amino acids. Germline loops: CDR1 LNHNV, CDR2 YYDKDF (reference sequence). V lost 7 bases to trimming and J lost 5 bases; unmatched junction nucleotides: 10. CDR3 in DNA: TGTGCCACCAAAAGGGGGCGGAGTAAGGAGACCCAGTACTTC. Its protein is CATKRGRSKETQYF. Full variable domain (rest looked up from reference TRBV15 and TRBJ2-5): DAMVIQNPRYQVTQFGKPVTLSCSQTLNHNVMYWYQQKSSQAPKLLFHYYDKDFNNEADTPDNFQSRRPNTSFCFLDIRSPGLGDTAMYLCATKRGRSKETQYFGPGTRLLVL.

This rearrangement joins TRBV7-2 to TRBJ2-5; TRBD2 matches at 11 bases. Germline V gene lookup returns CDR1 SGHTA and CDR2 FQGNSA. V lost 1 base and J lost 7; bases outside the gene matches: 8. This CDR3 spans 16 amino acids. The CDR3 sequence is CASSLVSGGAIGTQYF. CDR3 nucleotide sequence: TGTGCCAGCAGCTTAGTTAGCGGGGGGGCCATAGGGACCCAGTACTTC.

V is TRBV28 and J is TRBJ2-2; TRBD2 aligns across 12 bases. V lost 5 bases, J lost 5 bases, and 3 bases stayed unmatched. Germline V lookup: CDR1 MDHEN, CDR2 SYDVKM. The CDR3 runs 15 residues. The CDR3 sequence: CASSLAGGRTGELFF. The CDR3, as DNA: TGTGCCAGCAGTCTAGCGGGGGGGCGAACCGGGGAGCTGTTTTTT.

The J gene is TRBJ1-3, the V gene TRBV30; D is undetermined. The CDR3 covers 13 residues. The germline gives CDR1 GTSNPN, CDR2 SVGIG (reference sequence). Trimming removed 1 base from V and 5 bases from J, with 9 bases in between. This CDR3 is CAWSGGSRNTIYF. DNA of the CDR3: TGTGCCTGGAGTGGAGGCAGCCGAAACACCATATATTTT.

The chain uses TRBV10-3 and TRBJ2-2, with a tentative D call TRBD1 (5 bases). The germline V gene has CDR1 ENHRY and CDR2 SYGVKD. This CDR3 spans 14 amino acids. V was cut by 5 bases and J by 3 bases, with 10 bases left in between. Here the CDR3 reads CAISSGADTGELFF. DNA for the CDR3: TGTGCCATCAGTAGTGGGGCGGACACCGGGGAGCTGTTTTTT.

In this sample, this clone turned up a few times. Other DNA variants within this sample encode the same CDR3. The chain recombines TRBV5-6 with TRBJ1-2; TRBD1 agrees at 7 bases. CDR1 is SGHDT, CDR2 YYEEEE, per germline. The V and J ends lost 0 bases and 4 bases, in that order; junction bases with no gene match: 6. The CDR3 totals 15 residues. The CDR3 loop is CASSLGPGGSYGYTF. The DNA for the CDR3 is TGTGCCAGCAGCTTGGGGCCAGGGGGGAGCTATGGCTACACCTTC.

This chain connects TRBV4-1 to TRBJ1-1; 7 positions agree with TRBD1. Germline-derived CDR1 and CDR2 are MGHRA and YSYEKL. The length of the CDR3 is 20 residues. The J segment lost 0 bases and the V segment lost 0 bases, leaving 16 bases of the junction unmatched. CDR3 protein: CASSQDPRQGGWTMNTEAFF. CDR3 nucleotides: TGCGCCAGCAGCCAAGATCCGCGACAGGGAGGTTGGACGATGAACACTGAAGCTTTCTTT.

The rearrangement joins TRBV30 to TRBJ2-7; 10 bases are shared with TRBD1. CDR1 is GTSNPN and CDR2 is SVGIG in the germline V gene (reference sequence). The CDR3 sequence is 15 residues long. V dropped 0 bases and J dropped 2; count of bases not matched to a gene: 4. The CDR3 loop reads CAWSVMGTGAYEQYF. In DNA form, the CDR3 reads TGTGCCTGGAGTGTAATGGGGACAGGGGCCTACGAGCAGTACTTC.

The chain couples TRBV11-3 to TRBJ1-6; D possibly corresponds to TRBD1 (6 bases). Deletions cut 0 bases from V and 8 bases from J, with 23 bases between. The length of the CDR3 is 19 residues. Germline V gives CDR1 SGHNT, CDR2 YENEEA. The CDR3 loop reads CASSLESIRDTRSDSPLHF. Written as DNA, the CDR3 is TGTGCCAGCAGCTTAGAATCGATACGGGACACCCGATCGGATTCACCCCTCCACTTT.

The rearrangement uses TRBV19 and TRBJ1-1; 7 nucleotides agree with TRBD1. The CDR3 runs to 12 residues. V lost 5 bases to trimming and J lost 8 bases; unmatched junction nucleotides: 5. The germline CDR1 and CDR2 sequences are LNHDA and SQIVND (reference sequence). The CDR3 nucleotides read TGTGCCAGTAGTCCCCTGGACAGGGAAGCTTTCTTT. It is translated as CASSPLDREAFF.

The rearrangement joins TRBV3-1 (or the pseudogene TRBV3-2) to TRBJ2-7; perhaps TRBD2 as D (6 bases). V was cut by 4 bases and J by 2 bases, with 9 bases left in between. Germline CDR1 LGHDT, CDR2 YNNKEL (reference sequence). This CDR3 region has 13 residues. CDR3: CASSLGLPYEQYF. CDR3 bases: TGTGCCAGCAGCCTGGGACTTCCCTACGAGCAGTACTTC.